This T cell receptor (beta chain) was obtained from a study of cytomegalovirus exposure and HLA in healthy donors. The germline V and J ends were trimmed by 6 bases and 4 bases, with 18 bases remaining between them. Per the germline V gene, CDR1 is SNHLY and CDR2 is FYNNEI. There are 15 residues in the CDR3. The PCR made use of 60 Vbeta and 13 Jbeta primers. Here immunoSEQ multiplex PCR was the method, and the copy in TCRdb shows in-frame clones only, minus some. This table has some 150,000 clones, about three quarters appearing once. About this clone itself: Its target is not known.

General observations from the study: It was reported in a later analysis that an Asian-associated ancestry cluster showed fewer N-insertions than the roughly 670-donor mean. Productive rates of about 87% or about 30% were seen for most TCR beta V segments in an earlier analysis. Most subjects' HLA-A and HLA-B alleles were reportedly predicted from TCR beta sequences. Despite most TCR sequences being rare, some public TCRs occurred in many donors.

The rearrangement joins TRBV2 to TRBJ1-2; D is uncertain. Sequencing input: PBMCs. This receptor was identified in a male donor in good health and CMV-seronegative. This CDR3 is CASSRTRGSGYGYTF. For the CDR3, the DNA is TGTGCCAGCAGCCGAACGCGGGGATCGGGCTATGGCTACACCTTC.